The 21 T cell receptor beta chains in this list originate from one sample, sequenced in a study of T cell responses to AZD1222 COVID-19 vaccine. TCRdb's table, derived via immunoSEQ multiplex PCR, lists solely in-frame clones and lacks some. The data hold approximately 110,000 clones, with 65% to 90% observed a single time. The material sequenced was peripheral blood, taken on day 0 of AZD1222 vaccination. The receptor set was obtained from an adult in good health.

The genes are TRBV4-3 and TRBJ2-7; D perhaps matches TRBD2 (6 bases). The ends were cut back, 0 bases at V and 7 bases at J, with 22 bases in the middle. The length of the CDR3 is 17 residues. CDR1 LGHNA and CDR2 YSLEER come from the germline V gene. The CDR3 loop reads CASSQEKAAGPSREQYF. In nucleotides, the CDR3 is TGCGCCAGCAGCCAAGAGAAAGCGGCGGGACCTTCGAGGGAGCAGTACTTC.

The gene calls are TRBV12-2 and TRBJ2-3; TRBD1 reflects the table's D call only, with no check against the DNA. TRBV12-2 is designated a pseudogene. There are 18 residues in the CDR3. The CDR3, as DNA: TGTGCAAGTCGCTTAGAGACTCCGACAGGGCGGCGCACAGATACGCAGTATTTT. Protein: CASRLETPTGRRTDTQYF.

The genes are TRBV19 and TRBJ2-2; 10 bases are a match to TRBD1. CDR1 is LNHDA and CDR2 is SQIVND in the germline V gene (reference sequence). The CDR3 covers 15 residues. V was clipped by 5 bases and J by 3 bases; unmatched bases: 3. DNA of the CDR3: TGTGCCAGTAGTTCGGGACAGGGGTACACCGGGGAGCTGTTTTTT. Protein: CASSSGQGYTGELFF.

In nucleotides, the CDR3 is TGTGCCAGCAGTTTGAGTGGGGGGAACATTCAGTACTTC. It encodes CASSLSGGNIQYF. The J gene is TRBJ2-4, the V gene TRBV28; TRBD2 might be the D (6 bases). CDR1 and CDR2 (germline): MDHEN, SYDVKM. Trimming stripped 3 bases from V and 7 bases from J, with 10 bases between. The CDR3 extends over 13 amino acids. The whole variable domain, remainder taken from reference TRBV28 and TRBJ2-4, is DVKVTQSSRYLVKRTGEKVFLECVQDMDHENMFWYRQDPGLGLRLIYFSYDVKMKEKGDIPEGYSVSREKKERFSLILESASTNQTSMYLCASSLSGGNIQYFGAGTRLSVL.

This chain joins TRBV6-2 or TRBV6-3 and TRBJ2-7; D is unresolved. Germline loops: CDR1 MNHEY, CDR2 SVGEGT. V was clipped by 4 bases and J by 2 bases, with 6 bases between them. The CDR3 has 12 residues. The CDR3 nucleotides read TGTGCCAGCAGTTCCTTAACCTACGAGCAGTACTTC. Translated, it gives CASSSLTYEQYF.

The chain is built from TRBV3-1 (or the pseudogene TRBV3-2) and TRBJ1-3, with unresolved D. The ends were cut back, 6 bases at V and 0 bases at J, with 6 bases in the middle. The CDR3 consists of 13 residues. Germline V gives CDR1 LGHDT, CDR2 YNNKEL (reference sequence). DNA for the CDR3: TGTGCCAGCAGGCGGACCTCTGGAAACACCATATATTTT. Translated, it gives CASRRTSGNTIYF.

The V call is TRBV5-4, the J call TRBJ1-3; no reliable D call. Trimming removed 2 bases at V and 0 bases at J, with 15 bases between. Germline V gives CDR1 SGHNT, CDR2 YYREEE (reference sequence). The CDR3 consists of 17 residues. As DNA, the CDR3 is TGTGCCAGCAGCTTCCCGGGCAGTGGAAGCTCTGGAAACACCATATATTTT. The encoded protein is CASSFPGSGSSGNTIYF.

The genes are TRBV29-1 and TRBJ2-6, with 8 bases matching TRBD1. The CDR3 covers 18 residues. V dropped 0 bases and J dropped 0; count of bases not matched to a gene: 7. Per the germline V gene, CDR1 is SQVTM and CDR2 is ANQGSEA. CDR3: CSVEDDRGPYSGANVLTF. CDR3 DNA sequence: TGCAGCGTTGAAGACGACAGGGGCCCTTACTCTGGGGCCAACGTCCTGACTTTC.

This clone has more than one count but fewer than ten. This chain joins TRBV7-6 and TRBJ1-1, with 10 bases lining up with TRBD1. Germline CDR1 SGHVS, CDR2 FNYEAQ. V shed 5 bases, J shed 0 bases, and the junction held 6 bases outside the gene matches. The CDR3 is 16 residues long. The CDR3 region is CASSEGQGYMNTEAFF. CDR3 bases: TGTGCCAGCAGCGAGGGACAGGGGTATATGAACACTGAAGCTTTCTTT.

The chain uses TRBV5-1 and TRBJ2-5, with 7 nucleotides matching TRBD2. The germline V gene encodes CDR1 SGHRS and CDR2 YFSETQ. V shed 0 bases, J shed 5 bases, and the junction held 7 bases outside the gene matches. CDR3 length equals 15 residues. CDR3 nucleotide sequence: TGCGCCAGCAGCTTGGGCGGGGACTATCTTGAGACCCAGTACTTC. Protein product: CASSLGGDYLETQYF.

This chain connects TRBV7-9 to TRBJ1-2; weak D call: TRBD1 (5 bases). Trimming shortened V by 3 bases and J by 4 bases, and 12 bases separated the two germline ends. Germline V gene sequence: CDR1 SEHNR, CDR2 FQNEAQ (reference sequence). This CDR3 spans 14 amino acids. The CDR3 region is CASSLAGWGYGYTF. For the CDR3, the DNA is TGTGCCAGCAGCTTGGCAGGGTGGGGCTATGGCTACACCTTC.

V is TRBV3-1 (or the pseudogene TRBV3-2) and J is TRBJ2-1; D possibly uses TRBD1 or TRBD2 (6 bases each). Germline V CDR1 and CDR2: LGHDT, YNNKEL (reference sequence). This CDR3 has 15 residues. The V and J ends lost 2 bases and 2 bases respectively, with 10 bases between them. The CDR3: CASSQPRGPYNEQFF. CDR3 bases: TGTGCCAGCAGCCAACCTCGGGGGCCCTACAATGAGCAGTTCTTC.

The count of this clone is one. Here the CDR3 reads CASSTTLLASGANVLTF. As DNA, the CDR3 is TGTGCCAGCAGCACTACACTACTAGCCTCTGGGGCCAACGTCCTGACTTTC. This chain joins TRBV5-8 and TRBJ2-6; possibly TRBD2 for D (6 bases). The CDR3 totals 17 residues. Per germline, CDR1 SGHTS and CDR2 YDEGEE. V was pared by 4 bases and J by 0 bases, with 14 bases between.

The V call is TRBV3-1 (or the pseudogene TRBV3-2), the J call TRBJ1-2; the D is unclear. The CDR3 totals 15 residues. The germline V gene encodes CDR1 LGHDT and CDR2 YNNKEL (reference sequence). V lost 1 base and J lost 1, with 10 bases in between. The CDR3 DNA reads TGTGCCAGCAGCCAAGTCGGGATCGTTAACTATGGCTACACCTTC. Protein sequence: CASSQVGIVNYGYTF.

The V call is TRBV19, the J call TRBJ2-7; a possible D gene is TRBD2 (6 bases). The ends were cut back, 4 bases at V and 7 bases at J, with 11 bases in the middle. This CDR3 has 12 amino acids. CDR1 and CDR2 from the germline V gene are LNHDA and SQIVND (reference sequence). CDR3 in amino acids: CASSRAEGEQYF. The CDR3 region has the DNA TGTGCCAGTAGTAGGGCGGAGGGGGAGCAGTACTTC.

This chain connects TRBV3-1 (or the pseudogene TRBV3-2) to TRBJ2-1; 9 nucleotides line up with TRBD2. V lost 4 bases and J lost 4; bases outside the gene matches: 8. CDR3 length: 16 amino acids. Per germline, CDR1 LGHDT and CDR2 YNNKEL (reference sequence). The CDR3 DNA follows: TGTGCCAGCAGCCCCCGAAGGACTAGCGCTTACAATGAGCAGTTCTTC. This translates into CASSPRRTSAYNEQFF.

CDR3 nucleotide sequence: TGTGCCACCAGCGCGAGGTTGGAGGATACGCAGTATTTT. It specifies CATSARLEDTQYF. The rearrangement uses TRBV15 and TRBJ2-3; no clear D. Trimming left V 5 bases short and J 6 bases short, with 12 bases between. Germline V CDR1 and CDR2: LNHNV, YYDKDF (reference sequence). The CDR3 runs 13 residues.

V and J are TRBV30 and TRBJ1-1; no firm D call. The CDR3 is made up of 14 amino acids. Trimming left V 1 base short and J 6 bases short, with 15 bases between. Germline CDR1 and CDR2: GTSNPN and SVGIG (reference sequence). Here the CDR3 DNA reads TGTGCCTGGAGTGCGGCCAGGTTGGGCCCTGAAGCTTTCTTT. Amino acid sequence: CAWSAARLGPEAFF.

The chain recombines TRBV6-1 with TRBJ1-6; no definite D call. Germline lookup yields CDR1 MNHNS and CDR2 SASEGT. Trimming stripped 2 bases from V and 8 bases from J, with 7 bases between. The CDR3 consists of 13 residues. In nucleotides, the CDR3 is TGTGCCAGCAGTGAATGGTCAGATTCACCCCTCCACTTT. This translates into CASSEWSDSPLHF.

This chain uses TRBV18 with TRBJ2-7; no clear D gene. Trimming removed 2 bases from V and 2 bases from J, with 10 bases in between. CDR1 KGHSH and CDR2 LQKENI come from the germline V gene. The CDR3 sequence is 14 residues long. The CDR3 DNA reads TGTGCCAGCTCACCAAAAGGTTATGCCTACGAGCAGTACTTC. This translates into CASSPKGYAYEQYF. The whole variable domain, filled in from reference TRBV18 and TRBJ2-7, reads NAGVMQNPRHLVRRRGQEARLRCSPMKGHSHVYWYRQLPEEGLKFMVYLQKENIIDESGMPKERFSAEFPKEGPSILRIQQVVRGDSAAYFCASSPKGYAYEQYFGPGTRLTVT.

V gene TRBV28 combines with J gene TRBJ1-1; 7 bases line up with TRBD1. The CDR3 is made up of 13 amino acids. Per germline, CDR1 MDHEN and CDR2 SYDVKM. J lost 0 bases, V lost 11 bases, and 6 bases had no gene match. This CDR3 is CAGRGQLNTEAFF. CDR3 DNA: TGTGCCGGCCGGGGACAGTTGAACACTGAAGCTTTCTTT.